These 28 T cell receptor beta chains were sequenced from one sample in a study of blood T cells in healthy people across ages. Next came a second PCR, run for about 7 to 12 cycles, which used a sample-barcoded 5' primer along with a J-beta primer mix. TCRdb reprocessed the 5' RACE reads with MiXCR, giving one entry per CDR3 protein. The table includes approximately 700,000 distinct CDR3 sequences, roughly 32% detected once. Specimen: blood. All receptors come from a woman of 80 years or more in good health.

V is TRBV7-9 and J is TRBJ2-6, with 9 bases matching TRBD1. The CDR3 spans 16 residues. Germline CDR1 and CDR2: SEHNR and FQNEAQ (reference sequence). J gave up 0 bases and V 6 bases, and 3 bases lay outside the gene matches. The DNA for the CDR3 is TGTGCCAGCAGGCCGGGACAGGGCTCTGGGGCCAACGTCCTGACTTTC. The encoded protein is CASRPGQGSGANVLTF.

This chain connects TRBV29-1 to TRBJ2-5; TRBD1 matches at 8 bases. The tail of the sequence fits TRBJ2-7 better, so the J call may be wrong. CDR1 is SQVTM and CDR2 is ANQGSEA in the germline V gene. The CDR3 contains 15 residues. In nucleotides, the CDR3 is TGCAGCGTTGTCCGGGGACAGGTGGTTTTCTACGAGCAGTACTTC. Protein: CSVVRGQVVFYEQYF.

This clonotype was counted ten times or more. This rearrangement joins TRBV6-1 to TRBJ2-3; D not resolved. Germline V lookup: CDR1 MNHNS, CDR2 SASEGT. This CDR3 contains 15 residues. Trimming took 4 bases from V and 2 from J, leaving 13 bases between them. Here the CDR3 reads CASSVNPLDTDTQYF. CDR3 nucleotides: TGTGCCAGCAGTGTCAATCCACTCGACACAGATACGCAGTATTTT.

The table lists this clonotype with a few counts. It may be a read error: a sequence one base away is much more abundant. The chain combines TRBV6-6 with TRBJ1-5, with unresolved D. Trimming removed 6 bases from V and 9 bases from J, with 9 bases in between. The CDR3 totals 11 residues. Germline CDR1 MNHNY, CDR2 SVGAGI (reference sequence). CDR3 sequence (DNA): TGTGCCAGCAGGAGTGATCGGCCCCAGCATTTT. Amino acids: CASRSDRPQHF.

This clonotype was seen repeatedly, ten times or more. The rearrangement links TRBV4-1 to TRBJ1-2; D perhaps matches TRBD1 (5 bases). Deletions cut 2 bases from V and 5 bases from J, with 6 bases between. The length of the CDR3 is 12 residues. CDR1 and CDR2 from the germline V gene are MGHRA and YSYEKL. In nucleotides, the CDR3 is TGCGCCAGCAGCCAATCAGGGTATGGCTACACCTTC. Residues: CASSQSGYGYTF.

The V call is TRBV20-1, the J call TRBJ2-5; 8 nucleotides match TRBD2. The length of the CDR3 is 14 residues. The V gene end was trimmed by 0 bases and the J gene end by 4 bases; junction bases not matched to a gene: 4. Germline V CDR1 and CDR2: DFQATT, SNEGSKA (reference sequence). The CDR3 sequence: CSARDVAGLETQYF. The DNA for the CDR3 is TGCAGTGCTAGAGACGTAGCGGGGCTAGAGACCCAGTACTTC.

This clonotype was seen more than once but under ten times. A much larger clone differs by one base, so this may be a read error. The chain couples TRBV6-5 to TRBJ2-7; D gene uncertain. The length of the CDR3 is 16 residues. The V and J ends lost 4 bases and 7 bases respectively, with 23 bases between them. Germline lookup yields CDR1 MNHEY and CDR2 SVGAGI. For the CDR3, the DNA is TGTGCCAGCAGTTCCCGACTCGGTGGGGTCCTGGGTGAGCAGTACTTC. This codes for CASSSRLGGVLGEQYF.

This clonotype was picked up many times. This chain links TRBV6-2 or TRBV6-3 with TRBJ2-1; no clear D gene. The V gene lost 6 bases and the J gene lost 4 bases, with 22 bases spanning the gap. This CDR3 spans 17 amino acids. The germline V gene has CDR1 MNHEY and CDR2 SVGEGT. The CDR3 DNA is TGTGCCAGCAGCATCCACCAGAGACGGACCCTGTACAATGAGCAGTTCTTC. Its protein is CASSIHQRRTLYNEQFF.

This clonotype was observed a few times. The V and J genes are TRBV20-1 and TRBJ2-5; 14 nucleotides agree with TRBD2. The CDR3 loop spans 18 amino acids. Germline lookup yields CDR1 DFQATT and CDR2 SNEGSKA (reference sequence). V was pared by 6 bases and J by 5 bases, with 17 bases of the junction left unmatched. CDR3 protein: CSAIGSTSGGGMGETQYF. CDR3 nucleotide sequence: TGCAGTGCCATAGGATCGACTAGCGGGGGGGGTATGGGCGAGACCCAGTACTTC.

Details on this clonotype: This may stem from a read error, because a much larger clone lies one nucleotide away. For the CDR3, the DNA is TGTGTCAGCAGTGAATTGATAGCGGGGGGGCAAGAGACCCAGTACTTC. It codes for CVSSELIAGGQETQYF. V gene TRBV6-1 combines with J gene TRBJ2-5, with TRBD2 identical over 11 bases. The CDR3 totals 16 residues. The germline V gene has CDR1 MNHNS and CDR2 SASEGT.

Points on this clonotype: It may be a read error: a sequence one base away is much more abundant. V usage is TRBV7-9 and J usage is TRBJ2-2; no firm D call. Germline CDR1 reads SEHNR; CDR2 reads FQNEAQ (reference sequence). This CDR3 contains 13 residues. The CDR3 DNA follows: TGTGCCGGCAGCTTAGTATTTAACGGGGAGCTGTTTTTT. It specifies CAGSLVFNGELFF. The full variable domain, with the rest looked up from reference TRBV7-9 and TRBJ2-2, is DTGVSQNPRHKITKRGQNVTFRCDPISEHNRLYWYRQTLGQGPEFLTYFQNEAQLEKSRLLSDRFSAERPKGSFSTLEIQRTEQGDSAMYLCAGSLVFNGELFFGEGSRLTVL.

This clonotype has at least ten counts. This rearrangement joins TRBV7-2 to TRBJ2-4, with D perhaps TRBD2 (6 bases). CDR3 length equals 15 residues. V gave up 4 bases and J gave up 3 bases, with 13 bases separating them. Germline V lookup: CDR1 SGHTA, CDR2 FQGNSA. DNA for the CDR3: TGTGCCAGCAGCTATGGAGGGGTGGGCAAAAACATTCAGTACTTC. The encoded protein is CASSYGGVGKNIQYF.

V is TRBV5-1 and J is TRBJ2-1, with D unresolved. Trimming took off 6 bases at V and 1 base at J, with 17 bases between the two ends. The germline CDR1 and CDR2 sequences are SGHRS and YFSETQ. This CDR3 is 16 amino acids long. The CDR3 region has the DNA TGCGCCAGCACCGATGCAGGATTGAGTTCCTACAATGAGCAGTTCTTC. This codes for CASTDAGLSSYNEQFF.

This clonotype came up many times. The germline gene is not matched at one end of the junction; a read error may be the cause. The chain joins TRBV20-1 to TRBJ2-3; perhaps TRBD1 as D (6 bases). Germline V gene lookup returns CDR1 DFQATT and CDR2 SNEGSKA (reference sequence). The CDR3 runs to 14 residues. DNA of the CDR3: TGCGGTGCTGGGGGACAAACCCTCACAGATACGCAGTATTTT. This codes for CGAGGQTLTDTQYF.

For this clonotype: A much larger clone differs from this one at a single base, so this may be a read error. This sequence joins TRBV7-9 and TRBJ1-4, with D hard to call. From germline, CDR1 is SEHNR and CDR2 FQNEAQ (reference sequence). This CDR3 has 15 residues. The CDR3 loop reads CAGSLLLAANEKLFF. CDR3 coding DNA: TGTGCCGGCAGCTTATTGTTGGCAGCAAATGAAAAACTGTTTTTT.

This clonotype has more than one count but fewer than ten. The chain uses TRBV3-1 and TRBJ2-5; TRBD2 might be the D (6 bases). V was trimmed by 4 bases and J by 4 bases, leaving 13 bases between them. The CDR3 length is 14 residues. Germline assignment: CDR1 LGHDT and CDR2 YNNKEL (reference sequence). CDR3 nucleotide sequence: TGTGCCAGCAGCCCCTGGAGGGGCGGAGAGACCCAGTACTTC. As protein: CASSPWRGGETQYF.

The chain carries TRBV28 and TRBJ2-7; D is ambiguous. Germline CDR1 reads MDHEN; CDR2 reads SYDVKM. Trimming removed 6 bases from V and 2 bases from J, with 11 bases in between. The CDR3 is made up of 13 amino acids. CDR3 DNA sequence: TGTGCCAGCAGGGCCAGTAAGCCCTACGAGCAGTACTTC. Its protein product is CASRASKPYEQYF.

The chain carries TRBV6-6 and TRBJ1-5; a weak D match, TRBD1 (5 bases). The CDR3 covers 14 residues. V lost 10 bases to trimming and J lost 3 bases, with 16 bases between them. Germline loops: CDR1 MNHNY, CDR2 SVGAGI (reference sequence). This chain's CDR3 is CATGIRGFNQPQHF. As DNA, the CDR3 is TGTGCCACGGGGATTCGGGGGTTCAATCAGCCCCAGCATTTT.

The sample holds many counts of this clonotype. This chain joins TRBV7-2 and TRBJ2-7; 10 bases match TRBD2. The CDR3 has 14 residues. Germline CDR1 is SGHTA and CDR2 is FQGNSA. The V segment lost 3 bases and the J segment 6 bases; nucleotides outside the gene matches: 5. The CDR3 protein is CASSLFKRGGEQYF. In DNA, the CDR3 is TGTGCCAGCAGCTTGTTTAAGCGGGGGGGCGAGCAGTACTTC.

In this sample, this clonotype turned up a few times. V and J are TRBV9 and TRBJ1-6; 7 bases line up with TRBD1. From germline, CDR1 is SGDLS and CDR2 YYNGEE. V gave up 2 bases and J gave up 8 bases; unmatched junction bases: 4. This CDR3 has 14 amino acids. The CDR3 protein is CASSVRGSDSPLHF. The CDR3 DNA follows: TGTGCCAGCAGCGTCAGGGGGTCGGATTCACCCCTCCACTTT. Looking up the rest from reference TRBV9 and TRBJ1-6 gives the full variable domain: DSGVTQTPKHLITATGQRVTLRCSPRSGDLSVYWYQQSLDQGLQFLIQYYNGEERAKGNILERFSAQQFPDLHSELNLSSLELGDSALYFCASSVRGSDSPLHFGNGTRLTVT.

This clonotype was counted many times. The chain is built from TRBV4-2 and TRBJ2-7; D may be TRBD1 (6 bases). Deletions cut 1 base from V and 3 bases from J, with 16 bases between. Looked up from germline, CDR1 is LGHNA and CDR2 is YNFKEQ. The CDR3 has 16 residues. CDR3 sequence: CASSQVRVGGVYEQYF. CDR3 bases: TGTGCCAGCAGCCAAGTTCGGGTTGGGGGCGTCTACGAGCAGTACTTC.

This clonotype has at least ten counts. The chain has TRBV3-1 and TRBJ2-3; 8 nucleotides align to TRBD2. The CDR3 length is 17 residues. J lost 6 bases, V lost 2 bases, and 13 bases had no gene match. The germline V gene has CDR1 LGHDT and CDR2 YNNKEL (reference sequence). The CDR3 bases are TGTGCCAGCAGCCAAACGGGGCGGGGGGCATCGGGGGATACGCAGTATTTT. Translating gives CASSQTGRGASGDTQYF.

The chain couples TRBV28 to TRBJ2-1; D is uncertain. V was cut by 11 bases and J by 2 bases, with 16 bases left in between. Germline lookup yields CDR1 MDHEN and CDR2 SYDVKM. CDR3 size: 14 residues. In DNA form, the CDR3 reads TGTGCCGCCGAGGCTCCCTCCCCCTACAATGAGCAGTTCTTC. Protein sequence: CAAEAPSPYNEQFF.

DNA of the CDR3: TGCAGTGCTTCGGGCGGGGGTTGGACAGATACGCAGTATTTT. Translating gives CSASGGGWTDTQYF. This sequence joins TRBV20-1 and TRBJ2-3, with 7 bases aligning to TRBD2. With V trimmed by 5 bases and J by 3 bases, 8 bases remained unmatched. CDR3 length: 14 amino acids. In germline, CDR1 is DFQATT, CDR2 SNEGSKA (reference sequence).

The chain recombines TRBV7-7 with TRBJ1-5; a weak D match, TRBD1 (6 bases). Trimming took off 5 bases at V and 5 bases at J, with 22 bases between the two ends. The CDR3 consists of 17 residues. CDR1 is SSHAT, CDR2 FNYEAQ, per germline (reference sequence). The CDR3 bases are TGTGCCAGCAGCCCGTCGACAGGCGCCAAGAGCGATCAGCCCCAGCATTTT. This gives the protein CASSPSTGAKSDQPQHF.

The table lists this clonotype with many counts. The CDR3 protein is CASSYGGGRSYNEQFF. CDR3 coding DNA: TGCGCCAGCAGCTACGGCGGGGGCCGGTCCTACAATGAGCAGTTCTTC. The J gene is TRBJ2-1, the V gene TRBV5-1, with D possibly TRBD2 on 7 matching bases. This CDR3 spans 16 amino acids. V shed 3 bases and J shed 1 base, with 14 bases lying between them. The V gene's germline CDR1 is SGHRS and CDR2 YFSETQ.

This clonotype was observed many times. The chain carries TRBV7-2 and TRBJ2-5; D is possibly TRBD1 (5 bases). CDR1 SGHTA and CDR2 FQGNSA come from the germline V gene. V lost 8 bases and J 4 bases, leaving 11 bases between the germline ends. The CDR3 consists of 12 residues. The CDR3 DNA reads as TGTGCCAGCGCAGGGAATTTAGAGACCCAGTACTTC. It yields the protein CASAGNLETQYF.

A few counts support this clonotype. V gene TRBV6-1 combines with J gene TRBJ2-2; the D call may be TRBD1 or TRBD2 (6 bases each). The CDR3 is 18 amino acids. V gave up 0 bases and J gave up 6 bases, with 20 bases separating them. Germline V lookup: CDR1 MNHNS, CDR2 SASEGT. CDR3: CASSEASGGRYLPGELFF. The CDR3 coding sequence is TGTGCCAGCAGTGAAGCGTCCGGGGGCCGTTATCTACCCGGGGAGCTGTTTTTT.